This T cell receptor beta chain was observed in a study of cytomegalovirus exposure and HLA in healthy donors (dated by TCRdb to 2015 to 2018). A note on the overall study: An earlier analysis of approximately 550 of the donors reported more than 250 Gb of sequence data and 117 million unique TCR beta sequences from 190 million or so T cells. Donor age, sex, ethnicity and CMV serostatus were collected together with the repertoire data. The T cell repertoires of 666 subjects were profiled by immunosequencing and related to cytomegalovirus serostatus. Across about 380 genotyped donors of the cohort, an average of roughly 200,000 unique TCR beta nucleotide sequences per donor were sequenced, and about a sixth of those sequences were non-productive. The later analysis used no new phenotypic data to find candidate immune exposures, relying instead on TCR beta sequences and their occurrence across donors. In addition to the first cohort of roughly 670 subjects, a separate validation cohort of 100 to 150 different subjects was used. To predict cytomegalovirus infection status, the study combined high-throughput TCR immunosequencing, statistical association of individual TCRs with disease status, and machine learning. Typing coverage varied by locus: 629-630 donors for A, B, C, DRB1 and DQB1; more than 500 for DQA1; 600 to 610 for DPA1; about 450 for DPB1. The aim of the study was to test whether cataloging public T cell receptors could identify signatures of past pathogen exposure. Approximately 310 gigabases of sequencing data and 78 million or so unique TCR sequences were included in an early release covering 550 to 800 HLA-typed donors. Every discovery cohort repertoire had been produced on one sequencing platform. In a later genetic analysis, genome-wide SNP genotypes for about three fifths of the roughly 670 donors were used, and that subset was treated as a discovery cohort. In an earlier analysis of roughly 540 of the donors, high-throughput TCR beta sequencing was used to judge whether each TCR beta V gene segment behaved as functional or pseudogenic. A later analysis re-examined previously published TCR beta repertoires from about 670 donors and added high-resolution HLA genotyping to investigate patterns of TCR occurrence. The genetic ancestry cluster associated with self-reported Caucasian donors included about 84% of the roughly 380 genotyped donors. HLA typing covered class I and class II loci at four-digit resolution. A few DR-DQ haplotypes were treated as single units for association and clustering because of strong linkage in the cohort.

The cohort was made up of around 720 healthy bone marrow donors. All cohort members were sampled while nominally healthy, although unrecorded immune exposures were likely present. The donor tested CMV seronegative, placing the donor among the 350 or so seronegative members of the cohort. A peripheral blood sample was collected from each donor, and TCR beta sequencing was performed on peripheral blood mononuclear cells. Genomic DNA was extracted from the blood cell samples with the Qiagen DNeasy Blood Extraction Kit. Remarks on this clone: Its antigen is unknown. Base qualities were left out, and no much larger clone turns up one base away.

Library method: the immunoSEQ multiplex PCR assay. A mixture of 60 forward primers for TCR Vbeta segments and 13 reverse primers for TCR Jbeta segments was used in the multiplex PCR. Amplification of the CDR3 region of rearranged TCR beta genes was performed with a multiplex PCR assay on genomic DNA. Amplified TCR beta libraries were sequenced as 87-base-pair reads on the Illumina HiSeq System. In the paper's pipeline: In a later analysis, about 80 million unique TCR beta chains were counted across the 650 to 750 repertoires, and approximately 11 million of these chains were shared by at least two donors. Raw reads were error-corrected and collapsed into unique sequences by a nearest-neighbor algorithm in which closely related sequences were merged to remove PCR and sequencing errors. CDR3 sequences were aligned to IMGT reference sequences to assign V, D and J gene segments. Each retained sequence needed at least a six-nucleotide match to both a V gene segment and a J gene segment. A rearrangement was called productive if the CDR3 had no stop codons and remained in frame with V and J, and every other rearrangement was called non-productive. CDR3 was defined by IMGT convention, running from the second conserved V-encoded cysteine to the conserved J-encoded phenylalanine. The earlier analysis of more than 450 of the donors excluded sequences that lacked an unambiguous match to a single V gene segment. An earlier analysis of approximately 590 of the donors called V segments functional above 56.7% productive rearrangements and segregating when the between-donor standard deviation exceeded 5%. To diagnose cytomegalovirus status from the catalog of TCR beta chain sequences, a statistical classification framework was built. In a later analysis, V and J genes were assigned by comparing TCR nucleotide sequences against IMGT/GENE-DB human TR gene sequences. Using the TCRdist pipeline, a later analysis assigned CDR3 sequences along with most-parsimonious VDJ recombination scenarios. A later analysis defined each TCR beta chain by its CDR3 amino acid sequence plus V-gene family, and excluded reads lacking a unique V-gene family. To address suspected cross-contamination and a sequencing artifact, a later analysis removed some 620 highly shared, low-generation-probability nucleotide sequences. A later analysis calculated a clonal expansion index for each public chain from normalized within-repertoire ranks of inferred template counts. Generation probabilities in a later analysis came from a VDJ recombination model fitted to out-of-frame rearrangements, and those results were checked against IGoR. Hypergeometric tests were used in a later analysis to score TCR-TCR, TCR-HLA and TCR-CMV co-occurrence, with a repertoire-size bias correction applied to the TCR pairs. In a later analysis, false discovery rates were estimated by permuting HLA or CMV assignments 20 times. In a later analysis, co-occurring TCRs were grouped with DBSCAN, and TCRdist sequence similarity was added when clustering was performed within HLA-allele-positive subsets. Repertoires with fewer than 30,000 or more than 120,000 public chains, plus five repertoires with anomalous nucleotide sharing, were excluded from co-occurrence clustering. The table was pulled from immuneACCESS by TCRdb, which kept in-frame rearrangements only. Such tables lose some clones; where checked, under half of the loss comes from unresolved V genes, and the rest has no known cause. V, J and clone size are those of that table, while D and trimming were read from the DNA. For this sample the table gives about 110,000 clones, of which roughly four fifths were detected only once. Clones ranked in the top ten supply about 1.6% of the sample.

Trimming leaves V shorter by 5 bases and J shorter by 3 bases, with the junction holding 8 bases beyond the gene matches. As encoded in the germline V gene (reference sequence), CDR1 is SGHKS while CDR2 is YYEKEE. The cysteine opens and the phenylalanine closes a CDR3 of 15 amino acids. This entry keeps only the CDR3 DNA: 45 bases, framed from base 1. Study-wide findings and limitations: An earlier analysis of approximately 590 of the donors showed that most TCR beta V segments appeared in productive rearrangements either about 87% or about 30% of the time, which broadly matched IMGT annotations. Only TCR beta chains were sequenced in this cohort, and the absence of alpha or paired-chain data limited detectable features. The study listed 150 to 200 TCR beta chains as associated with cytomegalovirus. Because HLA typing was missing for some donors at each locus, association tests included only the typed subset. In vitro tests confirmed that a few of the cytomegalovirus-associated TCR beta chains recognize cytomegalovirus antigens. A later analysis reported that several top co-occurrence clusters appeared linked to parvovirus B19, influenza, CMV and Epstein-Barr virus. In a later analysis, TCR association rates were found to vary across HLA loci, with the most associated TCRs seen for DRB1 alleles and the fewest for HLA-C alleles. In both the original and validation cohorts, the classifier was reported to diagnose cytomegalovirus status with high specificity and sensitivity. A later analysis associated roughly 17,000 TCR beta sequences with specific HLA alleles at a false discovery rate of 0.05. Compared with equally common non-associated chains, HLA-associated TCR beta chains in a later analysis were more clonally expanded and had lower generation probabilities. An association between a missense DCLRE1C variant and V-gene and J-gene trimming of TCR beta chains was found in a later genetic analysis and replicated in an independent cohort. Most TCR sequences were observed very rarely across donors, whereas some public TCRs were present in many individuals. Most CMV-associated TCR beta chains appeared to be HLA-restricted in a later analysis, and the HLA associations seemed to be driven largely by CMV exposure. Immune exposure information for the cohort was limited to CMV serostatus. According to a later genetic analysis, donors in an Asian-associated ancestry cluster had fewer N-insertions in productive TCRs than the roughly 660-donor mean. Linkage disequilibrium might explain the correlated functional status among segregating V segments, but an unknown experimental factor could not be excluded. Strong co-occurrence of HLA alleles, especially DR and DQ, made assigning TCR associations to individual alleles difficult. A further reported finding was that TCR beta sequences accurately predicted the HLA-A and HLA-B alleles for most subjects in the first cohort. A cluster of highly shared sequence variants was judged likely to be a technical artifact of the sequencing pipeline. The presence/absence analyses assumed that sequencing depth was roughly uniform across donors, and that assumption may not be true. Some IMGT-functional V segments, including TRBV6-2 and TRBV6-3, could not be told apart with the 87-base-pair reads, so those segments were excluded. According to the authors, the approach could potentially be generalized to other disease states and immunological phenotypes. About 17 rarely observed V segments, including chromosome 9 orphons, were excluded from the earlier analysis of a few hundred of the donors because counts were too low.

The receptor was derived from a man in his fifties in good health and CMV-seronegative. The chain links TRBV5-5 with TRBJ1-2, and 9 bases in between align with TRBD1. The sequencing sample was made of PBMCs. In nucleotides, the sequence is TGTGCCAGCAGGCGACTACAGGGGGCGGACTATGGCTACACCTTC. Translation gives CASRRLQGADYGYTF.